The 16 T cell receptor beta chains given below trace back to one sample, sequenced in a study of blood T cell repertoires in COVID-19. Libraries were prepared by immunoSEQ multiplex PCR; TCRdb keeps only in-frame clonotypes and omits some of them. The table includes around 300,000 clones, around 90% detected once. Source material: peripheral blood. These receptors originate from a middle-aged woman who had recovered from COVID-19.

CDR3 DNA: TGTGCCTGGAGTCCAAATAGCAATCAGCCCCAGCATTTT. Translation gives CAWSPNSNQPQHF. The V and J genes are TRBV30 and TRBJ1-5; D remains ambiguous. The CDR3 runs to 13 residues. V was clipped by 2 bases and J by 0 bases, with 5 bases between them. Germline V gene lookup returns CDR1 GTSNPN and CDR2 SVGIG (reference sequence). Full variable domain (remainder filled in from reference TRBV30 and TRBJ1-5): SQTIHQWPATLVQPVGSPLSLECTVEGTSNPNLYWYRQAAGRGLQLLFYSVGIGQISSEVPQNLSASRPQDRQFILSSKKLLLSDSGFYLCAWSPNSNQPQHFGDGTRLSIL.

The genes are TRBV11-2 and TRBJ2-3; D remains ambiguous. The CDR3 totals 12 residues. The V gene's germline CDR1 is SGHAT and CDR2 FQNNGV. V was trimmed by 4 bases and J by 0 bases, leaving 2 bases between them. The CDR3 DNA sequence: TGTGCCAGCAGCTCTAGCACAGATACGCAGTATTTT. Translation gives CASSSSTDTQYF.

The chain joins TRBV10-3 to TRBJ2-2, with D possibly TRBD1 on 5 matching bases. Trimming shortened V by 2 bases and J by 4 bases, and 20 bases separated the two germline ends. CDR1 is ENHRY and CDR2 is SYGVKD in the germline V gene. This CDR3 has 18 amino acids. The CDR3 region has the DNA TGTGCCATCAGTGAGGGTTTTGTAGGGGTCGTAGGCACCGGGGAGCTGTTTTTT. The encoded protein is CAISEGFVGVVGTGELFF.

This chain joins TRBV2 and TRBJ2-1; the match to TRBD1 covers 10 bases. The CDR3 has 13 residues. In germline, CDR1 is SNHLY, CDR2 FYNNEI. The junction had 1 base not matched to a gene; V was cut back by 6 bases and J by 5 bases. The DNA of the CDR3 is TGTGCCAGCAGGGACAGGGGGAACAATGAGCAGTTCTTC. Protein product: CASRDRGNNEQFF.

This chain connects TRBV5-6 to TRBJ1-5; 8 bases align to TRBD1. The CDR3 contains 16 residues. Germline lookup yields CDR1 SGHDT and CDR2 YYEEEE. J gave up 5 bases and V 3 bases, and 10 bases lay outside the gene matches. The CDR3 DNA follows: TGTGCCAGCAGCTCCTCGGACAGGGATTTTGATCAGCCCCAGCATTTT. Translated, it gives CASSSSDRDFDQPQHF.

CDR3 DNA sequence: TGTGCCACCAGTGAAGGCGGGAGTGACGACGAGCAGTACTTC. This translates into CATSEGGSDDEQYF. V usage is TRBV24-1 and J usage is TRBJ2-7, with 7 bases fitting TRBD2. Germline loops: CDR1 KGHDR, CDR2 SFDVKD. The V segment lost 4 bases and the J segment 5 bases; nucleotides outside the gene matches: 7. This CDR3 is built from 14 residues.

This clone was seen only once. This chain uses TRBV10-3 with TRBJ2-2; D is possibly TRBD1 (6 bases). This CDR3 region has 14 residues. Trimming left V 4 bases short and J 7 bases short, with 13 bases between. CDR1 is ENHRY and CDR2 is SYGVKD in the germline V gene. The CDR3 reads CAISVSQGLGELFF. In nucleotides, the CDR3 is TGTGCCATCAGTGTATCACAGGGTCTCGGGGAGCTGTTTTTT.

This rearrangement joins TRBV7-2 to TRBJ2-1; 10 positions agree with TRBD2. CDR1 and CDR2 from the germline V gene are SGHTA and FQGNSA. The CDR3 totals 19 residues. J gave up 3 bases and V 4 bases, and 15 bases lay outside the gene matches. CDR3 loop: CASSSPMVAGGANYNEQFF. The CDR3 DNA reads as TGTGCCAGCAGCTCGCCGATGGTAGCGGGAGGAGCTAACTACAATGAGCAGTTCTTC. The full variable domain, its missing parts supplied by reference TRBV7-2 and TRBJ2-1, is GAGVSQSPSNKVTEKGKDVELRCDPISGHTALYWYRQSLGQGLEFLIYFQGNSAPDKSGLPSDRFSAERTGGSVSTLTIQRTQQEDSAVYLCASSSPMVAGGANYNEQFFGPGTRLTVL.

V usage is TRBV6-4 and J usage is TRBJ2-1; D is uncertain. This CDR3 region has 14 residues. With 0 bases removed from V and 4 bases from J, the gap between germline ends came to 7 bases. Germline lookup yields CDR1 MRHNA and CDR2 SNTAGT. The CDR3 spells CASSDSPGYNEQFF. CDR3 coding DNA: TGTGCCAGCAGTGACTCGCCCGGGTACAATGAGCAGTTCTTC.

J is TRBJ1-2 and V is TRBV30; D is undetermined. This CDR3 spans 13 amino acids. Germline V lookup: CDR1 GTSNPN, CDR2 SVGIG (reference sequence). V was pared by 8 bases and J by 8 bases, with 21 bases between. CDR3 loop: CAVSGPLGWGYTF. The CDR3, as DNA: TGTGCCGTAAGCGGGCCACTTGGATGGGGCTACACCTTC.

V and J are TRBV30 and TRBJ2-5; possible D gene TRBD2, 6 bases. V lost 3 bases and J lost 2, with 13 bases in between. This CDR3 region has 14 residues. Germline V CDR1 and CDR2: GTSNPN, SVGIG (reference sequence). This CDR3 is CAWRGGGGQETQYF. The CDR3 nucleotides read TGTGCCTGGAGGGGTGGGGGAGGACAAGAGACCCAGTACTTC.

The CDR3 loop is CASSLAGAVDTQYF. The CDR3, as DNA: TGTGCCAGCAGCTTAGCGGGAGCGGTCGATACGCAGTATTTT. This chain connects TRBV7-8 to TRBJ2-3; D might be TRBD2 (5 bases). This CDR3 is built from 14 residues. V was shortened by 0 bases and J by 6 bases, with 10 bases between the two germline ends. CDR1 is SGHVS and CDR2 is FQNEAQ in the germline V gene. The full variable domain, completed using reference TRBV7-8 and TRBJ2-3, is GAGVSQSPRYKVAKRGQDVALRCDPISGHVSLFWYQQALGQGPEFLTYFQNEAQLDKSGLPSDRFFAERPEGSVSTLKIQRTQQEDSAVYLCASSLAGAVDTQYFGPGTRLTVL.

The rearrangement uses TRBV5-4 and TRBJ2-1; maybe TRBD1 (5 bases). V lost 0 bases, J lost 2 bases, and 12 bases lay in between. CDR1 SGHNT and CDR2 YYREEE come from the germline V gene (reference sequence). The CDR3 has 16 residues. CDR3 bases: TGTGCCAGCAGCTTGGAGGGGTTCGAGGCCTACAATGAGCAGTTCTTC. Its translation is CASSLEGFEAYNEQFF.

This clone was detected once. V is TRBV28 and J is TRBJ2-7; D possibly corresponds to TRBD2 (5 bases). V was cut by 4 bases and J by 4 bases, with 14 bases left in between. The CDR3 has 14 amino acids. Germline V CDR1 and CDR2: MDHEN, SYDVKM. CDR3 nucleotides: TGTGCCAGCAGTTCCCCGGGGTTCAATTACGAGCAGTACTTC. Amino acid sequence: CASSSPGFNYEQYF.

The chain carries TRBV5-5 and TRBJ2-1, with TRBD2 identical over 7 bases. The CDR3 totals 14 residues. Looked up from germline, CDR1 is SGHKS and CDR2 is YYEKEE (reference sequence). CDR3 coding DNA: TGTGCGAGTCGCCCCGGGGAGGGCCGGGATGAGCAGTTCTTC. It specifies CASRPGEGRDEQFF.

This clone was observed once. In nucleotides, the CDR3 is TGTGCCAGCAGTGATACAGGGTTTCAGCCCCAGCATTTT. This sequence encodes CASSDTGFQPQHF. The rearrangement links TRBV25-1 to TRBJ1-5; TRBD1 is a possible D gene (6 bases). There are 13 residues in the CDR3. V gave up 3 bases and J gave up 6 bases, with 9 bases separating them. Germline V gives CDR1 MGHDK, CDR2 SYGVNS. Filled out from reference TRBV25-1 and TRBJ1-5, the complete variable domain reads EADIYQTPRYLVIGTGKKITLECSQTMGHDKMYWYQQDPGMELHLIHYSYGVNSTEKGDLSSESTVSRIRTEHFPLTLESARPSHTSQYLCASSDTGFQPQHFGDGTRLSIL.